This T cell receptor beta chain was sequenced in a study of CD8+ T cells in alopecia areata. V lost 0 bases and J lost 6, with 17 bases in between. CDR1 is SGDLS and CDR2 is YYNGEE in the germline V gene. The CDR3 has 16 amino acids. Treatment described: oral pan-JAK inhibitor, 5-10 mg twice daily. PBMCs, the starting material, were the source of sorted CD4+ and CD8+ T cells. Extracted from the samples, RNA was reverse transcribed into cDNA to serve as the sequencing template. Data came from immunoSEQ multiplex PCR; TCRdb stores just in-frame clones and leaves some out. The profile shows about 210,000 clones, 64% of them singletons.

This sample comprised CD4+ T cells sorted from blood, obtained at week 4, from a patient treated with tofacitinib. This clonotype was sampled from a human donor with alopecia areata. The genes are TRBV9 and TRBJ2-3, with a possible D match to TRBD2 (5 bases). CDR3 nucleotide sequence: TGTGCCAGCAGCGTAGCTGGAGACTCGGGGTGGGATACGCAGTATTTT. Translated, it gives CASSVAGDSGWDTQYF.